The next 3 T cell receptor beta chains were all read from a single sample in a study of blood T cells in healthy people across ages. Then a second PCR, running roughly 7 to 11 cycles, was carried out with a sample-barcoded 5' primer and a J-beta primer mix. TCRdb reprocessed the 5' RACE reads via MiXCR and lists one record per CDR3 protein. The sample yields about 1.5 million distinct CDR3 sequences, 40% to 45% seen once. The material sequenced was blood. These receptors originate from a woman aged 18-29 years in good health.

Turning to this clonotype: The junction and the germline gene differ at one end; a read error may be behind it. The chain couples TRBV6-2 or TRBV6-3 to TRBJ2-7, with D perhaps TRBD1 (5 bases). Judging by the DNA end, TRBJ2-5 fits better; the J call may be wrong. CDR1 MNHEY and CDR2 SVGEGT come from the germline V gene. The CDR3 extends over 14 amino acids. The CDR3 loop reads CAGSSAWGWETQYF. The CDR3 bases are TGTGCCGGCAGTTCCGCTTGGGGCTGGGAGACCCAGTACTTC.

V gene TRBV6-5 combines with J gene TRBJ1-5; D is unclear. Germline V lookup: CDR1 MNHEY, CDR2 SVGAGI. The CDR3 extends over 14 amino acids. V was pared by 2 bases and J by 4 bases, with 9 bases between. DNA for the CDR3: TGTGCCAGCAGTTACGGAAGGAAAAATCAGCCCCAGCATTTT. Translating it yields CASSYGRKNQPQHF.

This clonotype was picked up a small number of times. The chain combines TRBV24-1 with TRBJ1-5, with a tentative D call TRBD1 (5 bases). Trimming cost V 4 bases and J 2 bases, with 14 bases left between them. CDR3 length equals 16 residues. Per germline, CDR1 KGHDR and CDR2 SFDVKD. This CDR3 reads CATSEGARAGNQPQHF. The CDR3 DNA follows: TGTGCCACCAGTGAAGGAGCCAGGGCTGGCAATCAGCCCCAGCATTTT.